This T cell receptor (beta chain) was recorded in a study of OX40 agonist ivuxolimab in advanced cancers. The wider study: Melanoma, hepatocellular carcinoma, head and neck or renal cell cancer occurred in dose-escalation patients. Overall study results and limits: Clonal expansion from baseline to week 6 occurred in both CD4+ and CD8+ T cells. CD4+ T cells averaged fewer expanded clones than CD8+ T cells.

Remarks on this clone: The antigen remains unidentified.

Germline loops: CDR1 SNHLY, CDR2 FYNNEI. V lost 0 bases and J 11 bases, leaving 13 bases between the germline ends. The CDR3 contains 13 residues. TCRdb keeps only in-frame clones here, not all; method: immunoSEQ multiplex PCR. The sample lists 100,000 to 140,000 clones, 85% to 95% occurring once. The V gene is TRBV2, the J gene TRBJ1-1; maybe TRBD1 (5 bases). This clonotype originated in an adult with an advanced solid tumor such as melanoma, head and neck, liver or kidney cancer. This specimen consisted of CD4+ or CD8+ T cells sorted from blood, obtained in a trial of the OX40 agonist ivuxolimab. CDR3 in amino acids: CASSEADTPTAFF. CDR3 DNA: TGTGCCAGCAGTGAAGCGGACACCCCGACGGCTTTCTTT.